The clone carrying this T cell receptor (beta chain) was recorded once. Original analysis: Amplification from reference gene primers served as the basis for estimated nucleated cell counts. The assay was immunoSEQ multiplex PCR, and TCRdb's table has in-frame clones only and misses some. That table is the source of V, J and clone size, and D and trimming were worked out from the DNA. The table records 200,000 or so clones, approximately 84% of them present only once. The data derive from a study of blood T cell repertoires in COVID-19. Study details: PBMCs, B-cell-depleted T cells, or T cells provided the cDNA or gDNA that made up the material.

Germline CDR1 LNHDA, CDR2 SQIVND (reference sequence). The germline V and J ends were trimmed by 8 bases and 7 bases, with 11 bases remaining between them. CDR3 length: 11 amino acids. Participants had their cohort set by participant-reported clinical history. The chain joins TRBV19 to TRBJ1-2; D remains unclear. This TCR came from a man between 40 and 49 years old who had recovered from COVID-19. The specimen was PBMCs or T cells enriched from blood (not recorded which). The CDR3 here is CASGSGGGYTF. In DNA form, the CDR3 reads TGTGCCAGTGGGAGTGGAGGTGGCTACACCTTC.